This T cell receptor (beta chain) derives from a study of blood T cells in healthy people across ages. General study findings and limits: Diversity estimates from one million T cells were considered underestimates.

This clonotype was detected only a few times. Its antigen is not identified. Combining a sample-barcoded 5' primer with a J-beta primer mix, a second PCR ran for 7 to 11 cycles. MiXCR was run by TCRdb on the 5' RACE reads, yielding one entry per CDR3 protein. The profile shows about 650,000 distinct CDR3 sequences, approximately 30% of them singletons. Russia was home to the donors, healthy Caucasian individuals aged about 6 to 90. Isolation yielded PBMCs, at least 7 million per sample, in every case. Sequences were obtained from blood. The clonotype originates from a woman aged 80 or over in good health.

The CDR3 DNA is TGTGCCAGCAGTTTAGTAGGGACCAACGAGCAGTACTTC. This codes for CASSLVGTNEQYF. The genes are TRBV28 and TRBJ2-7; D assignment may be TRBD1 or TRBD2 (5 bases each). The V end lost 2 bases, the J end lost 5 bases, and 10 bases lay between the germline ends. The CDR3 length is 13 residues. The germline V gene has CDR1 MDHEN and CDR2 SYDVKM. Full variable domain (outside the CDR3, taken from reference TRBV28 and TRBJ2-7): DVKVTQSSRYLVKRTGEKVFLECVQDMDHENMFWYRQDPGLGLRLIYFSYDVKMKEKGDIPEGYSVSREKKERFSLILESASTNQTSMYLCASSLVGTNEQYFGPGTRLTVT.